This is a list of T cell receptor beta chains from one sample in a study of T cells in Graves' hyperthyroidism and ophthalmopathy. TCRdb re-called the multiplex PCR reads through MiXCR, storing one row per CDR3 protein. Of 560,000 or so distinct CDR3 sequences listed, nearly 20% were seen once; the top ten hold approximately 50%. Sequenced input: blood. The receptor source for this set is a man between 35 and 55 years old with Graves' ophthalmopathy. The CDR3 runs from the conserved cysteine through the conserved F or W. A D gene is named only where the DNA matches it firmly. Not all rows give a size; the values are once, few, many and, for expanded clones, a class.

d_call	v_call	clone_size	j_call	cdr3_nt	cdr3_aa
NA	TRBV6-2/TRBV6-3	many	TRBJ2-5	TGTGCCAGCAGTTCCGTACGGACCCAGTACTTC	CASSSVRTQYF
TRBD2	TRBV12-3/TRBV12-4	few	TRBJ2-5	TGTGCCAGCATCGGGGGGGGGTACCAAGAGACCCAGTACTTC	CASIGGGYQETQYF
NA	TRBV20-1	NA	TRBJ2-5	TGCAGTGCTAGAGATGTGGGGTGGAAGGAGACCCAGTACTTC	CSARDVGWKETQYF
NA	TRBV20-1	NA	TRBJ1-1	TGCAGTGCTAGCCCACAGATGAACACTGAAGCTTTCTTT	CSASPQMNTEAFF
NA	TRBV5-1	many	TRBJ2-7	TGCGCCAGCAGCTTGGATTCCGAGCAGTACTTC	CASSLDSEQYF
TRBD2	TRBV20-1	NA	TRBJ2-1	TGCAGTGCTAAGGCTAGCGGGAGGGGTGAGCAGTTCTTC	CSAKASGRGEQFF
NA	TRBV6-1	few	TRBJ2-5	TGTGCCAGCAGTGAAACGACTCTCCGAGGGGAGACCCAGTACTTC	CASSETTLRGETQYF
TRBD1	TRBV11-1	many	TRBJ1-6	TGTGCCAGCAGCTCACGCCCCTCCGGGACAGGTGGACGGTCACCCCTCCACTTT	CASSSRPSGTGGRSPLHF
NA	TRBV28	many	TRBJ2-5	TGTGCCAGCAGTCAGCAACATAGGACCCAGTACTTC	CASSQQHRTQYF
TRBD1	TRBV28	many	TRBJ2-5	TGTGCCAGCAGGTCAGGGGGCGGGGAGACCCAGTACTTC	CASRSGGGETQYF
NA	TRBV5-1	many	TRBJ1-1	TGCGCCAGCAGCTTGAGGGGCAGGACGAACACTGAAGCTTTCTTT	CASSLRGRTNTEAFF
NA	TRBV11-2	few	TRBJ2-7	TGTGCCAGCAGCTCCAGCCCAGTCGGGGCGGCCTACGAGCAGTACTTC	CASSSSPVGAAYEQYF
NA	TRBV7-3	few	TRBJ2-1	TGTGCCAGCAGCTTAGGCGGGCCTCTGAGCAATGAGCAGTTCTTC	CASSLGGPLSNEQFF
NA	TRBV7-8	many	TRBJ1-2	TGTGCCAGCAGCTTTGACAGGAACTATGGCTACACCTTC	CASSFDRNYGYTF
TRBD1	TRBV5-1	many	TRBJ2-7	TGCGCCAGCAGCTTGGTTGGGACAGGCGTCTCCTACGAGCAGTACTTC	CASSLVGTGVSYEQYF
NA	TRBV6-6	few	TRBJ2-7	TGTGCCAGCAGTTACTTGGAGGGGCTTACCTACGAGCAGTACTTC	CASSYLEGLTYEQYF
NA	TRBV6-2/TRBV6-3	few	TRBJ2-3	TGTGCCAGCAGTTACGACTCGGAGAACACAGATACGCAGTATTTT	CASSYDSENTDTQYF
NA	TRBV4-2	NA	TRBJ2-1	TGTGCCAGCAGCCAAGAAGGACCTGTCAATGAGCAGTTCTTC	CASSQEGPVNEQFF
TRBD2	TRBV27	many	TRBJ2-7	TGTGCCAGCAGTTTAGTGGGGGACTACATCTACGAGCAGTACTTC	CASSLVGDYIYEQYF
NA	TRBV28	many	TRBJ1-2	TGTGCCAGCAGTATTCCAGGGGCCTATGGCTACACCTTC	CASSIPGAYGYTF
NA	TRBV5-5	many	TRBJ2-1	TGTGCCAGCAGCTTCTTAGCGGCCTCCTACAATGAGCAGTTCTTC	CASSFLAASYNEQFF
NA	TRBV2	NA	TRBJ2-3	TGTGCCAGCAGTGAAATGGGGGCAGTAGATACGCAGTATTTT	CASSEMGAVDTQYF
NA	TRBV5-1	few	TRBJ2-2	TGCGCCAGCAGCTTGGACCTTTCCACCGGGGAGCTGTTTTTT	CASSLDLSTGELFF
TRBD2	TRBV11-2	many	TRBJ2-7	TGTGCCAGCAGCTTAGGCGGGAGAATAAACGAGCAGTACTTC	CASSLGGRINEQYF
NA	TRBV28	many	TRBJ2-5	TGTGCCAGCAGTTTAGGGGACACTGGGGAGACCCAGTACTTC	CASSLGDTGETQYF
TRBD2	TRBV7-3	few	TRBJ2-3	TGTGCCAGCAGCCTACACGGTTTAGCGGGGGCCGGGGGAGATACGCAGTATTTT	CASSLHGLAGAGGDTQYF
TRBD2	TRBV5-6	NA	TRBJ2-1	TGTGCCAGCAGCACCCGGACTAGCGGGAGGGCCTACAATGAGCAGTTCTTC	CASSTRTSGRAYNEQFF
TRBD1	TRBV9	NA	TRBJ2-7	TGTGCCAGCAGCTTTCGACAGGGCTTTTCCTACGAGCAGTACTTC	CASSFRQGFSYEQYF
TRBD2	TRBV3-1	many	TRBJ2-1	TGTGCCAGCAGCCAAGCGGGGGGGCAGTTCTTC	CASSQAGGQFF
TRBD1	TRBV30	NA	TRBJ2-7	TGTGCCTGGAGTGAGGGGACAGGACGGATTGGGCAGTACTTC	CAWSEGTGRIGQYF
NA	TRBV20-1	many	TRBJ1-1	TGCAGTGCTAGAGGGGCGGCGGGCACTGAAGCTTTCTTT	CSARGAAGTEAFF
NA	TRBV10-2	many	TRBJ2-7	TGCGCCAGCAGTGACCCCGGGGACTACGAGCAGTACTTC	CASSDPGDYEQYF
TRBD2	TRBV7-9	few	TRBJ2-7	TGTGCCAGCAGCTTATGGGCTAGCGGATCCTACGAGCAGTACTTC	CASSLWASGSYEQYF
NA	TRBV7-3	NA	TRBJ1-5	TGTGCCAGCAGCTTATCCGGGACCTATCTGCCCCAGCATTTT	CASSLSGTYLPQHF
NA	TRBV28	NA	TRBJ2-2	TGTGCCTCCCTTTCGGGACAGAACACCGGGGAGCTGTTTTTT	CASLSGQNTGELFF
NA	TRBV25-1	NA	TRBJ1-2	TGTGCCAGCAGCAGATTATATGGCTACACCTTC	CASSRLYGYTF
NA	TRBV29-1	few	TRBJ2-2	TGCAGCGTGGGGGACACCGGGGAGCTGTTTTTT	CSVGDTGELFF
NA	TRBV5-6	few	TRBJ2-1	TGTGCCAGCAGCTTGGTGGGGACGTGGACGGGCAATGAGCAGTTCTTC	CASSLVGTWTGNEQFF
NA	TRBV12-3/TRBV12-4	many	TRBJ2-1	TGTGCCAGCAGTTTTTCGGGAGTATCCTACAATGAGCAGTTCTTC	CASSFSGVSYNEQFF
NA	TRBV5-1	few	TRBJ1-2	TGCGCCAGCAGCGTTACCCTCACGGGGCCCAACTATGGCTACACCTTC	CASSVTLTGPNYGYTF
NA	TRBV28	many	TRBJ2-7	TGTGCCAGCAGTTTGAGACTCACCTACGAGCAGTACTTC	CASSLRLTYEQYF
NA	TRBV6-5	NA	TRBJ2-7	TGTGCCGGCAGTTACGTAGCGGTAGGCGAGCAGTACTTC	CAGSYVAVGEQYF
NA	TRBV2	many	TRBJ2-1	TGTGCCAGCAGTGAAATTCAGACTAATGAGCAGTTCTTC	CASSEIQTNEQFF
NA	TRBV5-1	many	TRBJ1-1	TGCGCCAGCAGCATATCTGGACGGTTCACTGAAGCTTTCTTT	CASSISGRFTEAFF
TRBD1	TRBV28	many	TRBJ1-2	TGTGCCAGCAGTTGGAAGGGGGCAGACACCTTC	CASSWKGADTF